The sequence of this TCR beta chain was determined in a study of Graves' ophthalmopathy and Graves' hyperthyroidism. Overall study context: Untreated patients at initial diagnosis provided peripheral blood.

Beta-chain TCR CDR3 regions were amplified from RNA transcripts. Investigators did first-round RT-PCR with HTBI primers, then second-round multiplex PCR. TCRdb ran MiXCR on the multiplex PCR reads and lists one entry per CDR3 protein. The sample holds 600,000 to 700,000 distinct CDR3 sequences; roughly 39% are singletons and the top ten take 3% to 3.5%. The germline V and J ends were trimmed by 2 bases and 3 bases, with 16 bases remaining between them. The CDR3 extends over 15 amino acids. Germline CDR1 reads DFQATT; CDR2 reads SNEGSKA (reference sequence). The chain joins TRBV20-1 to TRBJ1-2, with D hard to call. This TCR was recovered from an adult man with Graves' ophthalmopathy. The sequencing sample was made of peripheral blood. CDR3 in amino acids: CSARKSLRRDYGYTF. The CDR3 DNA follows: TGCAGTGCTAGAAAATCTCTCAGAAGGGACTATGGCTACACCTTC.